The clone carrying this T cell receptor beta chain is labeled as medium-sized (0.01 to 0.1%). What it binds is not known. Genomic DNA yielded TCR beta CDR3, amplified by two-round multiplex PCR. Primers specific to each TRBV and TRBJ gene drove first-round PCR. TCRdb re-derived calls from the multiplex PCR reads in MiXCR, one entry per CDR3 protein. The sample comprises 8,500 to 13,000 distinct CDR3 sequences, 45% to 65% of which are singletons, and roughly 7% rests with the top ten. This entry is derived from a study of prognosis after radiotherapy for stage I lung cancer. Across the study: The study enrolled approximately 13 men and 6 women as patients, aged 53 to 84 with a median of about 74 years.

Study-level results: The median unique TCR clone count dropped from about 9,200 to 6,500 after stereotactic body radiation therapy. Patients developing distant metastases showed lower Shannon entropy after stereotactic body radiation therapy.

Sample collection consisted of about 6 milliliters of peripheral blood drawn at each of two time points. V was clipped by 4 bases and J by 6 bases; unmatched bases: 7. Germline V gene lookup returns CDR1 SGHVS and CDR2 FQNEAQ. The CDR3 length is 14 residues. This TCR was sampled from a donor over 45 with non-small cell lung cancer. The rearrangement uses TRBV7-8 and TRBJ1-2; 8 nucleotides agree with TRBD1. Sequencing used PBMCs, obtained before or after stereotactic body radiation therapy (not recorded which). The CDR3 region is CASSSRQGSDGYTF. DNA of the CDR3: TGTGCCAGCAGCTCAAGACAGGGGTCGGATGGCTACACCTTC.